This TCR beta chain was found in a study of blood T cell repertoires in COVID-19. Overall study context: The origin of the acute and convalescent COVID-19 samples was the United States, Italy and Spain. In each case, the material was cDNA or gDNA derived from T cells, B-cell-depleted T cells, or PBMCs.

The CDR3 extends over 14 amino acids. The V end was cut by 5 bases, the J end by 6 bases, with 14 bases between. CDR1 is MNHEY, CDR2 SVGAGI, per germline. Per the original methods: Researchers report that nucleated cell counts were estimated from reference gene primer amplification. This table comes from immunoSEQ multiplex PCR, and its TCRdb copy is limited to in-frame clones, with some not included. D and trimming were read from the DNA, whereas the V and J calls and clone size are those reported in that table. Among about 86,000 clones, roughly four fifths were seen once, and the ten largest hold 1.2%.

The TCR was taken from an elderly woman with acute or convalescent COVID-19. V and J are TRBV6-5 and TRBJ1-5; weak D call: TRBD1 (6 bases). Sequenced material: peripheral blood. CDR3 sequence: CASSTRGGAQPQHF. The CDR3 nucleotides read TGTGCCAGCAGTACCCGCGGGGGCGCTCAGCCCCAGCATTTT.